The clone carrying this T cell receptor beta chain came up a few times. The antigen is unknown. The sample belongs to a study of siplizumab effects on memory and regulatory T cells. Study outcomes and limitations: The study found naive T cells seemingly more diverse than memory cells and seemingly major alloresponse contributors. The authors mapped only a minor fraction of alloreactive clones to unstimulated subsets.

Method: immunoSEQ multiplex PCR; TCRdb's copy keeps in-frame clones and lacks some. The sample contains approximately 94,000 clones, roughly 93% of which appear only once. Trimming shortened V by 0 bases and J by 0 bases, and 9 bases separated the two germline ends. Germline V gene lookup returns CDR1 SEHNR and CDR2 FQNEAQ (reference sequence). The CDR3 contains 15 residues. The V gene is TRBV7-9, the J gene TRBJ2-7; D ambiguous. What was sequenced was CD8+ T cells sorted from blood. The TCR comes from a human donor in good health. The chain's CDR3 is CASSLALGSSYEQYF. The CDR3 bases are TGTGCCAGCAGCTTAGCGCTGGGCAGCTCCTACGAGCAGTACTTC.